What follows is one TCR beta chain and its context. Per the authors' pipeline: Amplification with reference gene primers provided the estimates of nucleated cell counts. Using immunoSEQ multiplex PCR, the repertoire was profiled, and TCRdb retains in-frame clones only, with some absent. V and J calls and clone size are those listed in that table; D and trimming were worked out from the DNA. The table lists more than 300,000 clones, about 90% of them singletons, with 10% in the top ten. This entry is derived from a study of blood T cell repertoires in COVID-19. Study at large: Both acute and convalescent COVID-19 samples were obtained from the United States, Italy and Spain.

J gave up 5 bases and V 5 bases, and 7 bases lay outside the gene matches. Germline V lookup: CDR1 MNHEY, CDR2 SVGAGI. The CDR3 consists of 14 residues. The sequence was obtained from a woman aged 25 to 39 with COVID-19, enrolled during active disease. This sequence joins TRBV6-5 and TRBJ2-7; 9 bases line up with TRBD1. Sequenced: peripheral blood. CDR3 in amino acids: CASSRSGQGHEQYF. The DNA of the CDR3 is TGTGCCAGCAGTCGCTCGGGACAGGGACACGAGCAGTACTTC.